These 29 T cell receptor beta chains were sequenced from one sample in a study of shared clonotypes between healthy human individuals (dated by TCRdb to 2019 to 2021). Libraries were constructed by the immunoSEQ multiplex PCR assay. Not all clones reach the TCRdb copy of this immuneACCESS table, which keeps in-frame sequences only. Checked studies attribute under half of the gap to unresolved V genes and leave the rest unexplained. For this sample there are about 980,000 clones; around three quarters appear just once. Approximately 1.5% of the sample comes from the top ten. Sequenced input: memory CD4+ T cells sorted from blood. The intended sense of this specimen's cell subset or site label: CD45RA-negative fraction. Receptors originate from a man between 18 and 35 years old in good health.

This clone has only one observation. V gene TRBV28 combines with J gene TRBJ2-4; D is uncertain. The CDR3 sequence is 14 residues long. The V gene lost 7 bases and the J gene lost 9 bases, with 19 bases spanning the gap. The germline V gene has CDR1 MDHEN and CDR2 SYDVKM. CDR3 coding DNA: TGTGCCAGCACCACGCCGGCAACATCGGGCATTCAGTACTTC. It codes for CASTTPATSGIQYF.

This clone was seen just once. CDR3 loop: CASSVSLAGASEDTQYF. For the CDR3, the DNA is TGTGCCAGCAGCGTTTCCCTAGCGGGGGCCAGTGAGGATACGCAGTATTTT. The V call is TRBV9, the J call TRBJ2-3, with TRBD2 matching 10 bases. V dropped 2 bases and J dropped 6; count of bases not matched to a gene: 12. CDR1 and CDR2 (germline): SGDLS, YYNGEE. The CDR3 is 17 amino acids. The whole variable domain, remainder taken from reference TRBV9 and TRBJ2-3, is DSGVTQTPKHLITATGQRVTLRCSPRSGDLSVYWYQQSLDQGLQFLIQYYNGEERAKGNILERFSAQQFPDLHSELNLSSLELGDSALYFCASSVSLAGASEDTQYFGPGTRLTVL.

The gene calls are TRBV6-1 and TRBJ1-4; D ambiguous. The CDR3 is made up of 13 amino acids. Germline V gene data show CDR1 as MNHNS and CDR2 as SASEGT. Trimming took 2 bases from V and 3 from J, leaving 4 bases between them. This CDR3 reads CASSELSNEKLFF. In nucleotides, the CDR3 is TGTGCCAGCAGTGAATTATCTAATGAAAAACTGTTTTTT.

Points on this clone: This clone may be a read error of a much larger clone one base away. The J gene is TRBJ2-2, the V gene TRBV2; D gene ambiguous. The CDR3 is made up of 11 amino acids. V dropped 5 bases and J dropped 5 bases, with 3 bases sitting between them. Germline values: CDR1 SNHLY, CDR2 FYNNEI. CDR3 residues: CASSLTGELFF. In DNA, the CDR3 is TGTGCCAGCAGTTTAACCGGGGAGCTGTTTTTT.

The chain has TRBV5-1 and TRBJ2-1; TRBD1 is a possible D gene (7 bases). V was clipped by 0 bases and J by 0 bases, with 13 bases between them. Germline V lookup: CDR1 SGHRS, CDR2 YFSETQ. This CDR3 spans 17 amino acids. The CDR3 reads CASSLAAGGTSYNEQFF. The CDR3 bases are TGCGCCAGCAGCTTGGCGGCAGGGGGGACCTCCTACAATGAGCAGTTCTTC. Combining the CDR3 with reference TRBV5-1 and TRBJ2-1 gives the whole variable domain KAGVTQTPRYLIKTRGQQVTLSCSPISGHRSVSWYQQTPGQGLQFLFEYFSETQRNKGNFPGRFSGRQFSNSRSEMNVSTLELGDSALYLCASSLAAGGTSYNEQFFGPGTRLTVL.

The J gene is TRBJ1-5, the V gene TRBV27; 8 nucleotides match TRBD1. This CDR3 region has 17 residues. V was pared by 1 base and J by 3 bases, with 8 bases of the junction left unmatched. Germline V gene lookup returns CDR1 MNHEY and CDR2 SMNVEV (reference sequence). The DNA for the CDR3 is TGTGCCAGCAGTTTATACTCGACAGGGGACGCCAATCAGCCCCAGCATTTT. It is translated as CASSLYSTGDANQPQHF.

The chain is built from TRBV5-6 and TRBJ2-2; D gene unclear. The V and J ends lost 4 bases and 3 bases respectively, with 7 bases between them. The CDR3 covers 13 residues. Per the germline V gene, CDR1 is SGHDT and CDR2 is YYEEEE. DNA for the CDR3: TGTGCCAGCAGCGATCGGGACACCGGGGAGCTGTTTTTT. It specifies CASSDRDTGELFF.

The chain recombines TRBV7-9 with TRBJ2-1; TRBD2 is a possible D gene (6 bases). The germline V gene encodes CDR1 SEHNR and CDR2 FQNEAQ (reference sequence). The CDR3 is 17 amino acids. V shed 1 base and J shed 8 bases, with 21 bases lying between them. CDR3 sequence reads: CASSLGSSAGFTDEQFF. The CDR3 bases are TGTGCCAGCAGCTTAGGATCTAGCGCCGGATTTACCGATGAGCAGTTCTTC.

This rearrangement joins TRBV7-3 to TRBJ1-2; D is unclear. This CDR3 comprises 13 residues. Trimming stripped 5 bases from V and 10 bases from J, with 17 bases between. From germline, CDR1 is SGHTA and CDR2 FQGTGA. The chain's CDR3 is CASSPVYGGDYTF. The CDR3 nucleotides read TGTGCCAGCAGCCCGGTGTACGGAGGTGACTACACCTTC.

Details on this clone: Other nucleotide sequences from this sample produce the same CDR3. CDR3 region: CASSSGLEETQYF. In DNA form, the CDR3 reads TGCGCCAGCAGCAGCGGACTAGAAGAGACCCAGTACTTC. The V gene is TRBV5-1, the J gene TRBJ2-5; TRBD2 agrees at 7 bases. The CDR3 is 13 residues long. Trimming cost V 4 bases and J 3 bases; bases outside gene matches: 3. The V gene's germline CDR1 is SGHRS and CDR2 YFSETQ.

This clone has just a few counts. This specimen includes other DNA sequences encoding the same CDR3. CDR3 DNA: TGTGCCAGCAGTTACGGAGACTATGGCTACACCTTC. Translating it yields CASSYGDYGYTF. The J gene is TRBJ1-2, the V gene TRBV6-6; D unclear. The CDR3 contains 12 residues. Germline V gives CDR1 MNHNY, CDR2 SVGAGI (reference sequence). The V and J ends lost 2 bases and 3 bases respectively, with 4 bases between them.

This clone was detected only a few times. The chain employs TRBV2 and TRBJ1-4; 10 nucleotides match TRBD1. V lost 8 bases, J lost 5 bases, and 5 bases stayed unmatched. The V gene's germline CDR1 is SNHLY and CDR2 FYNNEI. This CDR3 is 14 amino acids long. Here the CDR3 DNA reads TGTGCCAGCTTCCGGACAGGGGGAAATGAAAAACTGTTTTTT. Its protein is CASFRTGGNEKLFF.

DNA for the CDR3: TGTGCCAGCAGCTTAGCATATCTAGCGGGGGGTGGCGATGAGCAGTTCTTC. Translated, it gives CASSLAYLAGGGDEQFF. The rearrangement links TRBV7-2 to TRBJ2-1; TRBD2 agrees at 11 bases. This CDR3 has 17 amino acids. V lost 0 bases and J lost 8; bases outside the gene matches: 9. CDR1 SGHTA and CDR2 FQGNSA come from the germline V gene.

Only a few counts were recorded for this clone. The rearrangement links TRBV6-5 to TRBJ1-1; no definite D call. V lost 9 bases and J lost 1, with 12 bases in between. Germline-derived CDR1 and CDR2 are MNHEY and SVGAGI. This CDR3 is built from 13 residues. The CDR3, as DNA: TGTGCCAGTGCAGAGACCGAGAACACTGAAGCTTTCTTT. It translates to CASAETENTEAFF.

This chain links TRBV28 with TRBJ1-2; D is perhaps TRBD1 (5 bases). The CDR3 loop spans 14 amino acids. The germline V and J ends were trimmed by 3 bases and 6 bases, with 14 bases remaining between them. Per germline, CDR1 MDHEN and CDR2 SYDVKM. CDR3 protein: CASSFSAGSDGYTF. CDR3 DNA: TGTGCCAGCAGTTTCTCCGCAGGGAGCGATGGCTACACCTTC.

The chain's CDR3 is CAISAVLELYNEQFF. The CDR3 DNA sequence: TGTGCCATCAGTGCGGTGCTAGAACTCTACAATGAGCAGTTCTTC. This rearrangement joins TRBV10-3 to TRBJ2-1; unclear D gene. This CDR3 is 15 amino acids long. Germline loops: CDR1 ENHRY, CDR2 SYGVKD. Trimming stripped 4 bases from V and 3 bases from J, with 13 bases between.

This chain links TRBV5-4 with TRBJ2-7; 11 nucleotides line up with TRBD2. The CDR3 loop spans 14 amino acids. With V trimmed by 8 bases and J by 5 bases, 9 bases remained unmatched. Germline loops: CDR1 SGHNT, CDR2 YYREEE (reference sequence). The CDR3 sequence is CARPEGLAVHEQYF. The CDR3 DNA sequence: TGTGCCAGACCCGAGGGACTAGCGGTCCACGAGCAGTACTTC.

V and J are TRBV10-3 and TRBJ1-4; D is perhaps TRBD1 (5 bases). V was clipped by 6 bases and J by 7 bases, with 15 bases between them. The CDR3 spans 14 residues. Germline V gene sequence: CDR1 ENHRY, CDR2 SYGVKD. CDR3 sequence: CAIRGTNPTEKLFF. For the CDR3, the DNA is TGTGCCATCAGAGGGACGAACCCTACTGAAAAACTGTTTTTT.

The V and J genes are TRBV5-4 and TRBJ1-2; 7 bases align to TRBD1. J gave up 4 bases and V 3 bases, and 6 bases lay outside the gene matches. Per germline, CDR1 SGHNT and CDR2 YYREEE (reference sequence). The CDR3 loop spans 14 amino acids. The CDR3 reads CASSYGTELYGYTF. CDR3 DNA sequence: TGTGCCAGCAGCTACGGGACAGAACTCTATGGCTACACCTTC.

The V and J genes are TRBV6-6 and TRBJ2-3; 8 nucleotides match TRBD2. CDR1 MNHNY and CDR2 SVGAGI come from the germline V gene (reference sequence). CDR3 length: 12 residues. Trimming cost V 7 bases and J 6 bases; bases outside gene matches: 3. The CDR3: CASNSGGDTQYF. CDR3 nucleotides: TGTGCCAGCAACTCGGGGGGGGATACGCAGTATTTT.

This CDR3 is CASGRVGEKLFF. CDR3 in DNA: TGCGCATCCGGCAGGGTTGGGGAAAAACTGTTTTTT. V is TRBV29-1 and J is TRBJ1-4; possible D gene TRBD1, 5 bases. The CDR3 consists of 12 residues. Germline CDR1 and CDR2: SQVTM and ANQGSEA.

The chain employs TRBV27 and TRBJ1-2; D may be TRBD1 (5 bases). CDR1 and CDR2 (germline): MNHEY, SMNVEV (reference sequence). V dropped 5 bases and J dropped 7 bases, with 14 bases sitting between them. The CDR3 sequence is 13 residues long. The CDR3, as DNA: TGTGCCAGCAGTCTTCTCGGGGGTGGTGGCTACACCTTC. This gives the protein CASSLLGGGGYTF.

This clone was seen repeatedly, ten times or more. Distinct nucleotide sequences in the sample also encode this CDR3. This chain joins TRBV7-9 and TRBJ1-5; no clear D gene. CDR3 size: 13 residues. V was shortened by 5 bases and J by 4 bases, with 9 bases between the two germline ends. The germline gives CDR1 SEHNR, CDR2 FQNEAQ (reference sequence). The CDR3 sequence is CASSLGQNQPQHF. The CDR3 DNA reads TGTGCCAGCAGCCTCGGGCAAAATCAGCCCCAGCATTTT.

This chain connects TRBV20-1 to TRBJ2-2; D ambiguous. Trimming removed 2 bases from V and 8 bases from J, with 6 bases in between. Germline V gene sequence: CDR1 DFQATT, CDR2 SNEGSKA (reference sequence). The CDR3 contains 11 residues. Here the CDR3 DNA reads TGCAGTGCTAGATCCGGAGGGGAGCTGTTTTTT. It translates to CSARSGGELFF.

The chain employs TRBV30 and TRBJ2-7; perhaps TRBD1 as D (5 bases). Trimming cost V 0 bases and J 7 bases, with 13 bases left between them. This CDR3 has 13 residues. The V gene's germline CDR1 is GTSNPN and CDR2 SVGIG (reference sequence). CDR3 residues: CAWSVRGASEQYF. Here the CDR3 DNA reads TGTGCCTGGAGTGTACGTGGGGCGTCGGAGCAGTACTTC.

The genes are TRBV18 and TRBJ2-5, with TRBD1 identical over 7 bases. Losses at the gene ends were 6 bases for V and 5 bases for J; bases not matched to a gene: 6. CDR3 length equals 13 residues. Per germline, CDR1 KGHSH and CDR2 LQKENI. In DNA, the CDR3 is TGTGCCAGCTCCTTCGACAGGGTCGAGACCCAGTACTTC. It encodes CASSFDRVETQYF.

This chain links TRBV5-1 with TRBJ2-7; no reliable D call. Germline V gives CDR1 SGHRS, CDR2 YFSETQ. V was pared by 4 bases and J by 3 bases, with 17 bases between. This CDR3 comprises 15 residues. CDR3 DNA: TGCGCCAGCAGCCGGTCGGTAAATGGAAACTACGAGCAGTACTTC. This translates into CASSRSVNGNYEQYF.

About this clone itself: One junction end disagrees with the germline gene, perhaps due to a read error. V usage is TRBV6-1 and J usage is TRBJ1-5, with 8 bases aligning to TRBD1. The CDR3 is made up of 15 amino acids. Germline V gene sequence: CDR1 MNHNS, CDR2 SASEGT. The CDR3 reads CASSEDRGVHQPQHF. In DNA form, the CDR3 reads TGTGCCAGCAGCGAAGACAGGGGCGTTCATCAGCCCCAGCATTTT.

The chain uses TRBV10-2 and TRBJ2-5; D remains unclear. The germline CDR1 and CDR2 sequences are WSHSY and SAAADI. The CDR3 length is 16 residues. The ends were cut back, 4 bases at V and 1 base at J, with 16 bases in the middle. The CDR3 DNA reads TGCGCCAGCAGTGCCCCAGGATTTCTTTTCCAAGAGACCCAGTACTTC. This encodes CASSAPGFLFQETQYF.